This is a list of T cell receptor beta chains from one sample in a study of monozygotic twins with inflammatory bowel disease. TCRdb re-called the 5' RACE reads and gives one entry per CDR3 protein, without DNA. The sample data list fewer than 350,000 distinct CDR3 sequences. Sequencing input: blood. The receptors derive from a human donor with ulcerative colitis or Crohn's disease, or a healthy co-twin of an affected twin (not recorded which). Each CDR3 is given with its conserved first and last residue.

V,J,CDR3
TRBV29-1,TRBJ2-2,CSVLDRGTTGELFF
TRBV2,TRBJ2-5,CASNGGLAGGPGRETQYF
TRBV29-1,TRBJ2-3,CSVTGQGTDTQYF
TRBV11-2,TRBJ2-1,CASSYYPGTSLHNEQFF
TRBV4-1,TRBJ1-4,CASSQDIGVGVKLFF
TRBV19,TRBJ1-3,CASSTYREPGNTIYF
TRBV20-1,TRBJ1-1,CSAGRTGLAEAFF
TRBV5-6,TRBJ2-1,CASSLVGTSGSNTYNEQFF
TRBV5-6,TRBJ1-3,CASSSTARTDLGNTIYF
TRBV27,TRBJ2-3,CASTPGGSPSTDTQYF
TRBV10-3,TRBJ1-4,CATQGSANEKLFF
TRBV24-1,TRBJ1-2,CATSDRDSEGYTF
TRBV7-2,TRBJ2-7,CASSLVIGSYEQYF
TRBV7-6,TRBJ2-5,CASSKQGPQETQYF
TRBV29-1,TRBJ2-3,CSGPLGASGNTDTQYF
TRBV4-3,TRBJ1-2,CASSQEPGQRNYGYTF
TRBV27,TRBJ1-5,CASSLVTSQPQHF
TRBV5-1,TRBJ2-3,CASSSGVSSTDTQYF
TRBV20-1,TRBJ1-5,CSAREGQRGQPQHF
TRBV5-1,TRBJ1-2,CASSEIQGTYGYTF
TRBV9,TRBJ2-2,CASTVRDRGYTGELFF
TRBV29-1,TRBJ1-6,CSVGDSYNSPLHF
TRBV5-1,TRBJ2-5,CASSLMAEETQYF
TRBV12-3/TRBV12-4,TRBJ2-1,CASSPSYGPYNEQFF
TRBV20-1,TRBJ2-1,CSAREREGVYNEQFF